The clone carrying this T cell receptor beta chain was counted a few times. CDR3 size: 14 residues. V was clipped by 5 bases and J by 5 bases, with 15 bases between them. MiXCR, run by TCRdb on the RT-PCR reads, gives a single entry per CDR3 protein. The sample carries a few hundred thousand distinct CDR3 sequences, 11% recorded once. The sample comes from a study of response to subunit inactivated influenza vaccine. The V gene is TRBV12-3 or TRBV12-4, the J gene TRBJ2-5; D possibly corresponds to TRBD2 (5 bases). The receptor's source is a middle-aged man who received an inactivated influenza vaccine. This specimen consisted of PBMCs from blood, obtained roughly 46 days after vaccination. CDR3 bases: TGTGCCAGCAGTCCCTCACGAGGGCTGGAGACCCAGTACTTC. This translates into CASSPSRGLETQYF.